This passage covers 20 T cell receptor beta chains from one sample sequenced in a study of T-cell memory formation after mild COVID-19. From the 5' RACE reads, TCRdb called clonotypes with MiXCR, one entry per CDR3 protein. The sample contains 430,000 or so distinct CDR3 sequences, 20% to 25% of which appear only once. Sequencing was performed on PBMCs or a T cell subset sorted from them (not recorded which). The receptors originated from an adult woman who had mild COVID-19 (a few samples of this study predate the infection). Cell type and time point are not known.

This sequence joins TRBV4-2 and TRBJ2-1, with D unresolved. V was cut by 1 base and J by 9 bases, with 4 bases left in between. The CDR3 is made up of 11 amino acids. Germline CDR1 LGHNA, CDR2 YNFKEQ. CDR3 sequence: CASSQAAEQFF. The CDR3 region has the DNA TGTGCCAGCAGCCAAGCCGCTGAGCAGTTCTTC.

The V and J genes are TRBV7-2 and TRBJ2-2, with TRBD2 matching over 9 bases. Unmatched junction bases numbered 11, after V lost 4 bases and J lost 8 bases. Germline V gene sequence: CDR1 SGHTA, CDR2 FQGNSA. The CDR3 consists of 16 residues. Written as DNA, the CDR3 is TGTGCCAGCAGCTCCTCGGGACTAGCAAGAGGAGGGGAGCTGTTTTTT. It encodes CASSSSGLARGGELFF.

This rearrangement joins TRBV20-1 to TRBJ2-7, with D unresolved. This CDR3 is 12 amino acids long. Trimming took off 4 bases at V and 2 bases at J, with 9 bases between the two ends. Germline lookup yields CDR1 DFQATT and CDR2 SNEGSKA (reference sequence). In DNA, the CDR3 is TGCAGTGCTAACGACGCAACCTACGAGCAGTACTTC. This encodes CSANDATYEQYF.

V usage is TRBV12-3 or TRBV12-4 and J usage is TRBJ2-5; D uncertain. V gave up 3 bases and J gave up 0 bases, with 14 bases separating them. The CDR3 extends over 16 amino acids. CDR3 region: CASSFWGTHYQETQYF. In DNA, the CDR3 is TGTGCCAGCAGTTTTTGGGGAACACACTACCAAGAGACCCAGTACTTC.

This clonotype occurred a few times. The V call is TRBV20-1, the J call TRBJ1-1; 7 nucleotides match TRBD1. The CDR3 is 16 residues long. Germline V gene lookup returns CDR1 DFQATT and CDR2 SNEGSKA (reference sequence). The J segment lost 2 bases and the V segment lost 1 base, leaving 10 bases of the junction unmatched. Written as DNA, the CDR3 is TGCAGTGCTAGAGTCGGAGACAGGGTGAAAAACACTGAAGCTTTCTTT. This encodes CSARVGDRVKNTEAFF.

This clonotype was observed a few times. V gene TRBV6-2 or TRBV6-3 combines with J gene TRBJ2-7, with 13 bases matching TRBD2. Germline V gene sequence: CDR1 MNHEY, CDR2 SVGEGT. CDR3 size: 16 residues. Trimming cost V 7 bases and J 5 bases; bases outside gene matches: 11. CDR3 DNA sequence: TGTGCCAGCAACCCTCGGACTAGCGGGAGAACGGACGAGCAGTACTTC. This encodes CASNPRTSGRTDEQYF.

V and J are TRBV5-1 and TRBJ2-1; D is undetermined. The CDR3 runs 14 residues. V lost 1 base to trimming and J lost 0 bases, with 5 bases between them. CDR1 is SGHRS, CDR2 YFSETQ, per germline. The CDR3 region is CASSLYGSYNEQFF. The CDR3 region has the DNA TGCGCCAGCAGCTTGTACGGCTCCTACAATGAGCAGTTCTTC. The whole variable domain, remainder taken from reference TRBV5-1 and TRBJ2-1, is KAGVTQTPRYLIKTRGQQVTLSCSPISGHRSVSWYQQTPGQGLQFLFEYFSETQRNKGNFPGRFSGRQFSNSRSEMNVSTLELGDSALYLCASSLYGSYNEQFFGPGTRLTVL.

This clonotype was detected many times. The chain carries TRBV5-1 and TRBJ2-7, with 9 bases aligning to TRBD1. V shed 4 bases, J shed 5 bases, and the junction held 4 bases outside the gene matches. In germline, CDR1 is SGHRS, CDR2 YFSETQ. The CDR3 loop spans 13 amino acids. The CDR3 protein is CASSGTGKDEQYF. As DNA, the CDR3 is TGCGCCAGCAGCGGGACAGGGAAAGACGAGCAGTACTTC.

There are a few counts of this clonotype. Here the CDR3 reads CASSYQASGNTEAFF. The CDR3 nucleotides read TGTGCCAGCAGTTACCAGGCGTCCGGGAACACTGAAGCTTTCTTT. V is TRBV27 and J is TRBJ1-1; D uncertain. Trimming left V 4 bases short and J 1 base short, with 13 bases between. This CDR3 contains 15 residues. Germline V lookup: CDR1 MNHEY, CDR2 SMNVEV (reference sequence).

This clonotype was seen at least ten times. CDR3 in DNA: TGTGCCTGGAGTAGAGGGGGCGAGCAGTACTTC. Translated: CAWSRGGEQYF. This chain links TRBV30 with TRBJ2-7; D is perhaps TRBD1 (6 bases). Germline assignment: CDR1 GTSNPN and CDR2 SVGIG (reference sequence). The CDR3 loop spans 11 amino acids. V lost 2 bases to trimming and J lost 6 bases, with 8 bases between them.

This clonotype was seen a few times. This rearrangement joins TRBV7-8 to TRBJ2-7, with 9 positions matching TRBD1. This CDR3 region has 17 residues. With 9 bases clipped from V and 0 bases from J, the junction kept 15 bases outside the gene matches. Germline assignment: CDR1 SGHVS and CDR2 FQNEAQ. In DNA form, the CDR3 reads TGTGCCAGAAGCCCGTCGGAAGGGGGACAGGGCTCCTACGAGCAGTACTTC. Protein: CARSPSEGGQGSYEQYF.

This clonotype was observed a few times. This rearrangement joins TRBV4-2 to TRBJ1-2; a weak D match, TRBD1 (5 bases). CDR3 length: 15 amino acids. Trimming stripped 0 bases from V and 8 bases from J, with 16 bases between. Germline-derived CDR1 and CDR2 are LGHNA and YNFKEQ. CDR3 region: CASSQDYGQGRGYTF. The CDR3 nucleotides read TGTGCCAGCAGCCAAGATTACGGCCAGGGTAGAGGCTACACCTTC.

This chain connects TRBV19 to TRBJ2-3, with a possible D match to TRBD1 (5 bases). CDR3 length: 15 residues. The V gene lost 6 bases and the J gene lost 0 bases, with 13 bases spanning the gap. The germline CDR1 and CDR2 sequences are LNHDA and SQIVND (reference sequence). The CDR3 loop reads CASRPQGFSTDTQYF. DNA for the CDR3: TGTGCCAGTAGACCCCAGGGCTTTAGCACAGATACGCAGTATTTT. The complete variable domain, with remaining parts taken from reference TRBV19 and TRBJ2-3, reads DGGITQSPKYLFRKEGQNVTLSCEQNLNHDAMYWYRQDPGQGLRLIYYSQIVNDFQKGDIAEGYSVSREKKESFPLTVTSAQKNPTAFYLCASRPQGFSTDTQYFGPGTRLTVL.

The rearrangement joins TRBV29-1 to TRBJ1-2; D remains unclear. Germline V gene sequence: CDR1 SQVTM, CDR2 ANQGSEA. This CDR3 is built from 13 residues. V lost 0 bases and J lost 1, with 6 bases in between. CDR3 DNA: TGCAGCGTTGAAGATCACAGTAACTATGGCTACACCTTC. Amino acids: CSVEDHSNYGYTF.

This clonotype was found a few times. This sequence joins TRBV29-1 and TRBJ2-7, with D perhaps assigned TRBD1 or TRBD2 (5 bases each). The germline V gene encodes CDR1 SQVTM and CDR2 ANQGSEA. V was clipped by 3 bases and J by 3 bases, with 12 bases between them. The CDR3 contains 13 residues. This chain's CDR3 is CSVDGDGYYEQYF. DNA of the CDR3: TGCAGCGTTGATGGGGACGGCTACTACGAGCAGTACTTC.

J is TRBJ2-7 and V is TRBV5-6; 8 nucleotides agree with TRBD1. V was clipped by 4 bases and J by 3 bases; unmatched bases: 6. The CDR3 extends over 14 amino acids. Germline V gene lookup returns CDR1 SGHDT and CDR2 YYEEEE. CDR3 residues: CASSLQGVVYEQYF. For the CDR3, the DNA is TGTGCCAGCAGCCTACAGGGGGTAGTCTACGAGCAGTACTTC. Based on the CDR3 plus reference TRBV5-6 and TRBJ2-7, the full variable domain is DAGVTQSPTHLIKTRGQQVTLRCSPKSGHDTVSWYQQALGQGPQFIFQYYEEEERQRGNFPDRFSGHQFPNYSSELNVNALLLGDSALYLCASSLQGVVYEQYFGPGTRLTVT.

This clonotype was picked up a small number of times. The chain has TRBV12-3 or TRBV12-4 and TRBJ2-3; D possibly corresponds to TRBD2 (6 bases). The CDR3 is 14 amino acids. V lost 2 bases, J lost 3 bases, and 9 bases lay in between. In DNA, the CDR3 is TGTGCCAGCAGTTTATTGGAGGGGACAGATACGCAGTATTTT. Its translation: CASSLLEGTDTQYF.

The V and J genes are TRBV7-9 and TRBJ2-1; 13 nucleotides line up with TRBD2. Per the germline V gene, CDR1 is SEHNR and CDR2 is FQNEAQ (reference sequence). CDR3 length: 19 residues. V lost 3 bases, J lost 1 base, and 9 bases stayed unmatched. As DNA, the CDR3 is TGTGCCAGCAGCTTCACTAGCGGGAGGGCCTCGGGGTCCTACAATGAGCAGTTCTTC. Its protein product is CASSFTSGRASGSYNEQFF.

This clonotype was counted a few times. J is TRBJ2-7 and V is TRBV27; a possible D gene is TRBD1 (6 bases). Germline-derived CDR1 and CDR2 are MNHEY and SMNVEV (reference sequence). V was shortened by 6 bases and J by 7 bases, with 16 bases between the two germline ends. The CDR3 is made up of 13 amino acids. This CDR3 reads CASSLIRGWEQYF. CDR3 in DNA: TGTGCCAGCAGCCTAATCAGGGGCTGGGAGCAGTACTTC.

The chain has TRBV19 and TRBJ2-1; 14 nucleotides match TRBD2. Trimming at V came to 6 bases and at J to 7 bases, leaving 5 bases not matched to a gene. From germline, CDR1 is LNHDA and CDR2 SQIVND (reference sequence). The CDR3 is made up of 15 amino acids. The CDR3 DNA reads TGTGCCAGTAGGGGACTAGCGGGAGATTCTAATGAGCAGTTCTTC. Amino acids: CASRGLAGDSNEQFF.